A single sample gave rise to the 9 T cell receptor beta chains below, sequenced in a study of blood T cell repertoires in COVID-19. Profiled with immunoSEQ multiplex PCR; TCRdb holds only in-frame clones, not every one. Of approximately 280,000 clones listed, around 84% are singletons. The material sequenced was peripheral blood. The receptors here all came from a human donor with COVID-19, enrolled during active disease. The donor label of this sample is uncertain.

The CDR3 DNA reads TGTGCCAGCAGTTACTCTGTAGGCGGCGAGCAGTACTTC. This codes for CASSYSVGGEQYF. The V call is TRBV6-5, the J call TRBJ2-7; D gene ambiguous. From germline, CDR1 is MNHEY and CDR2 SVGAGI. V was trimmed by 0 bases and J by 6 bases, leaving 9 bases between them. The CDR3 spans 13 residues.

This clone was seen once. The chain recombines TRBV18 with TRBJ2-2; no clear D gene. V was pared by 1 base and J by 3 bases, with 6 bases between. Germline-derived CDR1 and CDR2 are KGHSH and LQKENI. The CDR3 has 14 residues. CDR3 loop: CASSPLQDTGELFF. The CDR3 DNA reads TGTGCCAGCTCACCACTGCAGGACACCGGGGAGCTGTTTTTT.

The chain has TRBV28 and TRBJ1-1; 10 positions agree with TRBD1. CDR3 length equals 15 residues. The V segment lost 0 bases and the J segment 4 bases; nucleotides outside the gene matches: 2. CDR1 is MDHEN and CDR2 is SYDVKM in the germline V gene. The CDR3 is CASSLWTGGSTEAFF. The DNA for the CDR3 is TGTGCCAGCAGTTTATGGACAGGGGGCAGCACTGAAGCTTTCTTT. The full variable domain, its missing parts supplied by reference TRBV28 and TRBJ1-1, is DVKVTQSSRYLVKRTGEKVFLECVQDMDHENMFWYRQDPGLGLRLIYFSYDVKMKEKGDIPEGYSVSREKKERFSLILESASTNQTSMYLCASSLWTGGSTEAFFGQGTRLTVV.

This clone was observed a few times. This chain connects TRBV28 to TRBJ1-4, with D possibly matching TRBD1 (6 bases). Germline V gene sequence: CDR1 MDHEN, CDR2 SYDVKM. This CDR3 has 13 amino acids. V lost 8 bases and J 14 bases, leaving 21 bases between the germline ends. The DNA for the CDR3 is TGTGCCAGCGAGTACCTCCCTGGGGGCACGCTGTTTTTT. Its protein product is CASEYLPGGTLFF.

The chain has TRBV11-2 and TRBJ2-1, with 8 positions matching TRBD1. CDR3 length: 17 amino acids. Trimming took 5 bases from V and 0 from J; bases not matched to a gene: 9. Per the germline V gene, CDR1 is SGHAT and CDR2 is FQNNGV. The CDR3 protein is CASSLRTGWGSYNEQFF. CDR3 in DNA: TGTGCCAGCAGCCTACGGACAGGGTGGGGCTCCTACAATGAGCAGTTCTTC. The full variable domain, in which reference TRBV11-2 and TRBJ2-1 provide the parts outside the CDR3, is EAGVAQSPRYKIIEKRQSVAFWCNPISGHATLYWYQQILGQGPKLLIQFQNNGVVDDSQLPKDRFSAERLKGVDSTLKIQPAKLEDSAVYLCASSLRTGWGSYNEQFFGPGTRLTVL.

The V gene is TRBV12-3 or TRBV12-4, the J gene TRBJ2-7; TRBD2 might be the D (5 bases). This CDR3 is 12 amino acids long. V was trimmed by 6 bases and J by 5 bases, leaving 11 bases between them. The CDR3 protein is CASSGLIDEQYF. DNA for the CDR3: TGTGCCAGCAGCGGACTCATCGACGAGCAGTACTTC.

This clone turned up a few times. The rearrangement uses TRBV6-6 and TRBJ2-7, with D unresolved. The CDR3 contains 13 residues. The germline V gene has CDR1 MNHNY and CDR2 SVGAGI (reference sequence). The V and J ends lost 2 bases and 3 bases respectively, with 8 bases between them. The CDR3: CASSYRDLYEQYF. The CDR3 DNA reads TGTGCCAGCAGTTACCGAGATCTCTACGAGCAGTACTTC.

This clone was detected only a few times. This chain uses TRBV7-8 with TRBJ1-2; no firm D call. There are 13 residues in the CDR3. Germline CDR1 reads SGHVS; CDR2 reads FQNEAQ. Trimming removed 1 base from V and 7 bases from J, with 10 bases in between. This CDR3 is CASSLERVGGYTF. CDR3 DNA sequence: TGTGCCAGCAGCTTAGAACGGGTGGGTGGCTACACCTTC. Variable domain in full (rest from reference TRBV7-8 and TRBJ1-2): GAGVSQSPRYKVAKRGQDVALRCDPISGHVSLFWYQQALGQGPEFLTYFQNEAQLDKSGLPSDRFFAERPEGSVSTLKIQRTQQEDSAVYLCASSLERVGGYTFGSGTRLTVV.

The V call is TRBV9, the J call TRBJ2-2; 11 bases fit TRBD2. The CDR3 extends over 16 amino acids. Germline CDR1 is SGDLS and CDR2 is YYNGEE. J was trimmed by 5 bases and V by 0 bases; bases with no gene match: 3. CDR3 sequence reads: CASSVVAGGGTGELFF. The CDR3 DNA sequence: TGTGCCAGCAGCGTAGTAGCGGGAGGGGGTACCGGGGAGCTGTTTTTT.